A selection of T cell receptor beta chains follows, all from one sample in a study of long-term antiretroviral therapy in people with HIV. TCRdb keeps only in-frame clones here, not all; method: immunoSEQ multiplex PCR. The table records tens of thousands of clones, approximately 95% of them present only once. Sequencing was performed on unsorted PBMCs, taken 5.3 years after starting antiretroviral therapy. Receptors originate from a man in his fifties with HIV. Both conserved end residues are part of each CDR3. The D gene is left open where the match is weak. Expanded clones are given a class, and other clones once, few, many or no size at all.

size: once
V: TRBV4-1
D: NA
J: TRBJ1-1
CDR3: CASSHSTNEAFF
DNA: TGCGCCAGCAGCCATAGTACCAATGAAGCTTTCTTT

size: NA
V: TRBV25-1
D: TRBD2
J: TRBJ2-3
CDR3: CASSVPSGGYTDTQYF
DNA: TGTGCCAGCAGTGTCCCTAGCGGGGGGTACACAGATACGCAGTATTTT

size: NA
V: TRBV2
D: TRBD1
J: TRBJ2-7
CDR3: CASSDRSGGAREQYF
DNA: TGTGCCAGCAGTGATCGGTCAGGGGGCGCGAGGGAGCAGTACTTC

size: once
V: TRBV7-2
D: NA
J: TRBJ1-1
CDR3: CASRETGTTNTEAFF
DNA: TGTGCCAGCAGAGAGACCGGGACAACTAACACTGAAGCTTTCTTT

size: NA
V: TRBV28
D: NA
J: TRBJ1-2
CDR3: CASSFQIRANYGYTF
DNA: TGTGCCAGCAGTTTTCAGATTCGGGCAAACTATGGCTACACCTTC

size: NA
V: TRBV9
D: TRBD1
J: TRBJ1-1
CDR3: CASSAGTGTEAFF
DNA: TGTGCCAGCAGCGCGGGGACAGGAACTGAAGCTTTCTTT

size: NA
V: TRBV6-1
D: NA
J: TRBJ2-4
CDR3: CASSEIQGLAKNIQYF
DNA: TGTGCCAGCAGTGAAATTCAGGGTTTAGCCAAAAACATTCAGTACTTC

size: once
V: TRBV5-1
D: TRBD1
J: TRBJ2-1
CDR3: CASSLGTGPREQFF
DNA: TGCGCCAGCAGCTTGGGGACAGGGCCGCGTGAGCAGTTCTTC

size: NA
V: TRBV6-6
D: NA
J: TRBJ2-1
CDR3: CASSYSNEQFF
DNA: TGTGCCAGCAGTTACTCAAATGAGCAGTTCTTC

size: NA
V: TRBV10-3
D: NA
J: TRBJ2-7
CDR3: CAISGMNEQYF
DNA: TGTGCCATCAGTGGAATGAACGAGCAGTACTTC

size: NA
V: TRBV10-1
D: NA
J: TRBJ1-1
CDR3: CASRYDRSNTEAFF
DNA: TGCGCCAGCAGGTACGACAGGAGCAACACTGAAGCTTTCTTT

size: NA
V: TRBV7-6
D: TRBD2
J: TRBJ2-2
CDR3: CASSLASGLAMNTGELFF
DNA: TGTGCCAGCAGCTTAGCGAGCGGACTAGCGATGAACACCGGGGAGCTGTTTTTT

size: NA
V: TRBV5-1
D: TRBD1
J: TRBJ1-1
CDR3: CASRTGGGGEAFF
DNA: TGCGCCAGCAGGACAGGGGGCGGAGGTGAAGCTTTCTTT

size: NA
V: TRBV7-6
D: NA
J: TRBJ1-1
CDR3: CASSEGSGTEAFF
DNA: TGTGCCAGCAGCGAAGGTTCGGGGACTGAAGCTTTCTTT

size: NA
V: TRBV20-1
D: NA
J: TRBJ2-7
CDR3: CSARDTPWQYF
DNA: TGCAGTGCTAGAGATACGCCTTGGCAGTACTTC

size: NA
V: TRBV2
D: NA
J: TRBJ2-4
CDR3: CASRDSTGSGADIQYF
DNA: TGTGCCAGCAGGGACTCCACGGGGTCAGGGGCGGACATTCAGTACTTC

size: NA
V: TRBV27
D: TRBD2
J: TRBJ2-1
CDR3: CASISSGGADNEQFF
DNA: TGTGCCAGCATTAGTAGCGGGGGGGCCGACAATGAGCAGTTCTTC

size: NA
V: TRBV6-1
D: NA
J: TRBJ1-5
CDR3: CASSEAMRRGGLRNQPQHF
DNA: TGTGCCAGCAGTGAAGCGATGAGGAGGGGGGGCCTACGGAATCAGCCCCAGCATTTT

size: NA
V: TRBV27
D: NA
J: TRBJ1-5
CDR3: CASRVGGGYNQPQHF
DNA: TGTGCCAGCAGGGTCGGAGGGGGATACAATCAGCCCCAGCATTTT

size: NA
V: TRBV10-3
D: NA
J: TRBJ2-1
CDR3: CAISVSGDPYNEQFF
DNA: TGTGCCATCAGTGTATCAGGGGATCCCTACAATGAGCAGTTCTTC

size: NA
V: TRBV7-6
D: TRBD2
J: TRBJ2-1
CDR3: CASSPRTSGGELHEQFF
DNA: TGTGCCAGCAGCCCGAGGACTAGCGGGGGGGAACTCCATGAGCAGTTCTTC

size: NA
V: TRBV27
D: NA
J: TRBJ2-1
CDR3: CASSPGVGRGVGEQFF
DNA: TGTGCCAGCAGTCCCGGGGTAGGCAGGGGAGTCGGTGAGCAGTTCTTC

size: once
V: TRBV10-3
D: NA
J: TRBJ2-4
CDR3: CAISEVRTVARDIQYF
DNA: TGTGCCATCAGTGAAGTCAGAACTGTAGCCAGGGACATTCAGTACTTC

size: NA
V: TRBV5-1
D: TRBD1
J: TRBJ1-3
CDR3: CASSLVTGDANTIYF
DNA: TGCGCCAGCAGCTTGGTAACAGGGGATGCAAACACCATATATTTT

size: NA
V: TRBV6-1
D: NA
J: TRBJ2-3
CDR3: CASRLQDTQYF
DNA: TGTGCCAGCAGACTCCAAGATACGCAGTATTTT

size: NA
V: TRBV30
D: TRBD2
J: TRBJ2-3
CDR3: CAWSDPGLATGTDTQYF
DNA: TGTGCCTGGAGTGATCCGGGACTAGCAACAGGCACAGATACGCAGTATTTT

size: NA
V: TRBV28
D: NA
J: TRBJ1-2
CDR3: CASRSGPAPNYGYTF
DNA: TGTGCCAGCAGGTCGGGTCCCGCTCCTAACTATGGCTACACCTTC

size: NA
V: TRBV30
D: NA
J: TRBJ2-2
CDR3: CAWSKNTGELFF
DNA: TGTGCCTGGAGTAAGAACACCGGGGAGCTGTTTTTT

size: NA
V: TRBV6-5
D: TRBD1
J: TRBJ1-6
CDR3: CASQGALYDNSPLHF
DNA: TGTGCCAGCCAGGGGGCGTTATATGATAATTCACCCCTCCACTTT

size: once
V: TRBV7-6
D: NA
J: TRBJ2-3
CDR3: CASSLAGGHTDTQYF
DNA: TGTGCCAGCAGCTTAGCGGGGGGCCACACAGATACGCAGTATTTT

size: NA
V: TRBV5-1
D: NA
J: TRBJ1-1
CDR3: CASSLTESLLETEAFF
DNA: TGCGCCAGCAGCTTGACAGAGAGTCTTCTAGAAACTGAAGCTTTCTTT

size: NA
V: TRBV29-1
D: TRBD1
J: TRBJ1-1
CDR3: CSVVPGQEPFF
DNA: TGCAGCGTTGTCCCGGGACAGGAACCTTTCTTT

size: NA
V: TRBV29-1
D: NA
J: TRBJ1-3
CDR3: CSVEDWAGAGNTIYF
DNA: TGCAGCGTTGAAGATTGGGCAGGGGCTGGAAACACCATATATTTT

size: NA
V: TRBV5-6
D: NA
J: TRBJ2-7
CDR3: CASTPTGASGEQYF
DNA: TGTGCCAGCACCCCGACGGGTGCGTCAGGCGAGCAGTACTTC

size: NA
V: TRBV9
D: NA
J: TRBJ2-1
CDR3: CASSVPGEDEQFF
DNA: TGTGCCAGCAGCGTTCCTGGGGAGGATGAGCAGTTCTTC

size: NA
V: TRBV7-2
D: TRBD1
J: TRBJ2-7
CDR3: CASSLQQGDEQYF
DNA: TGTGCCAGCAGCTTACAACAGGGGGACGAGCAGTACTTC

size: NA
V: TRBV30
D: TRBD1
J: TRBJ1-4
CDR3: CAWSWTGGSLNEKLFF
DNA: TGTGCCTGGAGTTGGACAGGGGGCAGCTTAAATGAAAAACTGTTTTTT

size: NA
V: TRBV5-6
D: NA
J: TRBJ1-1
CDR3: CASSLAGGLNTEAFF
DNA: TGTGCCAGCAGCTTGGCCGGGGGACTGAACACTGAAGCTTTCTTT

size: NA
V: TRBV10-1
D: TRBD2
J: TRBJ2-2
CDR3: CASSEGLAANTGELFF
DNA: TGCGCCAGCAGTGAGGGCCTAGCGGCGAACACCGGGGAGCTGTTTTTT

size: few
V: TRBV11-2
D: NA
J: TRBJ2-6
CDR3: CASSLGLTVLTF
DNA: TGTGCCAGCAGCCTCGGACTCACCGTCCTGACTTTC

size: once
V: TRBV19
D: TRBD1
J: TRBJ1-6
CDR3: CASSTSGTGTSPLHF
DNA: TGTGCCAGTAGTACCTCCGGGACAGGGACTTCACCCCTCCACTTT

size: NA
V: TRBV19
D: NA
J: TRBJ1-1
CDR3: CASSLRYAEAFF
DNA: TGTGCCAGTAGTCTCAGGTACGCTGAAGCTTTCTTT

size: once
V: TRBV7-3
D: TRBD2
J: TRBJ2-1
CDR3: CASSLNSGTSGRAEQFF
DNA: TGTGCCAGCAGCTTAAATTCTGGGACTAGCGGGCGCGCCGAGCAGTTCTTC

size: few
V: TRBV5-5
D: TRBD2
J: TRBJ2-1
CDR3: CASSWASGTNEQFF
DNA: TGTGCCAGCAGCTGGGCTAGCGGAACCAATGAGCAGTTCTTC

size: NA
V: TRBV30
D: NA
J: TRBJ2-4
CDR3: CAWSKNGRSINIQYF
DNA: TGTGCCTGGAGTAAGAACGGCAGATCAATTAACATTCAGTACTTC

size: NA
V: TRBV6-1
D: NA
J: TRBJ1-2
CDR3: CASSDTANYGYTF
DNA: TGTGCCAGCAGTGACACAGCCAACTATGGCTACACCTTC

size: NA
V: TRBV4-3
D: NA
J: TRBJ1-2
CDR3: CASSQDPGKDYGYTF
DNA: TGCGCCAGCAGCCAAGATCCGGGGAAAGATTATGGCTACACCTTC

size: NA
V: TRBV19
D: NA
J: TRBJ1-5
CDR3: CASRLKTREVNQPQHF
DNA: TGTGCCAGTAGACTCAAGACCAGGGAAGTCAATCAGCCCCAGCATTTT

size: once
V: TRBV27
D: NA
J: TRBJ2-1
CDR3: CASSLSALPDSYNEQFF
DNA: TGTGCCAGCAGTTTATCCGCACTCCCAGATTCCTACAATGAGCAGTTCTTC

size: NA
V: TRBV30
D: NA
J: TRBJ1-5
CDR3: CAWSTPAGNQPQHF
DNA: TGTGCCTGGAGTACCCCCGCAGGCAATCAGCCCCAGCATTTT

size: NA
V: TRBV19
D: NA
J: TRBJ2-7
CDR3: CASSSRRTGVGFDEQYF
DNA: TGTGCCAGTAGTAGTCGGAGAACCGGGGTAGGTTTCGACGAGCAGTACTTC

size: NA
V: TRBV4-1
D: TRBD1
J: TRBJ1-4
CDR3: CASSQDQMTGEKLFF
DNA: TGCGCCAGCAGCCAAGATCAAATGACAGGGGAAAAACTGTTTTTT

size: NA
V: TRBV9
D: NA
J: TRBJ2-3
CDR3: CASSVSGADTQYF
DNA: TGTGCCAGCAGCGTATCAGGGGCAGATACGCAGTATTTT

size: NA
V: TRBV30
D: TRBD1
J: TRBJ2-7
CDR3: CARAGTETYEQYF
DNA: TGTGCCAGAGCCGGGACAGAGACCTACGAGCAGTACTTC

size: few
V: TRBV11-2
D: NA
J: TRBJ2-7
CDR3: CASSLDGRGGSSYEQYF
DNA: TGTGCCAGCAGCTTAGATGGGAGGGGGGGATCCTCCTACGAGCAGTACTTC

size: NA
V: TRBV9
D: TRBD1
J: TRBJ2-3
CDR3: CASSPRDRTTDTQYF
DNA: TGTGCCAGCAGCCCCCGGGACAGAACCACAGATACGCAGTATTTT

size: NA
V: TRBV2
D: TRBD1
J: TRBJ1-5
CDR3: CASSGTGGNQPQHF
DNA: TGTGCCAGCAGTGGAACAGGGGGCAATCAGCCCCAGCATTTT

size: NA
V: TRBV28
D: NA
J: TRBJ1-5
CDR3: CASSLLVSNQPQHF
DNA: TGTGCCAGCAGTTTACTGGTGAGCAATCAGCCCCAGCATTTT

size: NA
V: TRBV30
D: NA
J: TRBJ2-7
CDR3: CAWSVGVTTEQYF
DNA: TGTGCCTGGAGTGTGGGGGTGACCACCGAGCAGTACTTC